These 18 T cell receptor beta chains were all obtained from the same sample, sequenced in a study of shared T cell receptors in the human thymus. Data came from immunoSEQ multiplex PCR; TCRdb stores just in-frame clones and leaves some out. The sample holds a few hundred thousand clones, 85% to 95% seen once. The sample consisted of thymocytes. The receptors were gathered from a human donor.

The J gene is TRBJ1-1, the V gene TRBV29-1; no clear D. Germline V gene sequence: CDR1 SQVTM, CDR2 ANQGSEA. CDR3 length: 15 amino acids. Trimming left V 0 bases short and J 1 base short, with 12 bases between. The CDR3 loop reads CSVEDRYRKNTEAFF. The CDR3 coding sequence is TGCAGCGTTGAAGATCGATACAGAAAGAACACTGAAGCTTTCTTT.

CDR3 sequence (DNA): TGTGCCAGAAGCCCCCGACAAATCTCGACCTCGATCTATGGCTACACCTTC. This codes for CARSPRQISTSIYGYTF. The rearrangement links TRBV5-3 to TRBJ1-2; no clear D. TRBV5-3 is an ORF for which the function is uncertain. The CDR3 loop spans 17 amino acids. V lost 4 bases and J 4 bases, leaving 23 bases between the germline ends.

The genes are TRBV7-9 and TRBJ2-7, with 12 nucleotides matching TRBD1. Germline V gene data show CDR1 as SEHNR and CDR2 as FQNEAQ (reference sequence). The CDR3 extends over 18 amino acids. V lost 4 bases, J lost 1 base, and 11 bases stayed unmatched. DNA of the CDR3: TGTGCCAGCAGCTCTGCGGGACAGGGGGCGGATTGGTCCTACGAGCAGTACTTC. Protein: CASSSAGQGADWSYEQYF.

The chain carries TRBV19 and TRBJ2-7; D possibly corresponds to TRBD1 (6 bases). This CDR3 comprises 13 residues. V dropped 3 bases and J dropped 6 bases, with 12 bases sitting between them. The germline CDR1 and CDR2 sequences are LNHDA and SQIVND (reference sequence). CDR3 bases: TGTGCCAGTAGTATCCCTCAGGGGATCGAGCAGTACTTC. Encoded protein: CASSIPQGIEQYF.

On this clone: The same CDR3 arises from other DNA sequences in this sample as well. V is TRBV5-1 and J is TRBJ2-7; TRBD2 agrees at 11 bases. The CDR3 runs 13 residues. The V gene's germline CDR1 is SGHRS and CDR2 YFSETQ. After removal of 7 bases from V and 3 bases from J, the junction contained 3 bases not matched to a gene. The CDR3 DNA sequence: TGCGCCAGCTCCGGGACTAGCGGCTACGAGCAGTACTTC. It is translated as CASSGTSGYEQYF.

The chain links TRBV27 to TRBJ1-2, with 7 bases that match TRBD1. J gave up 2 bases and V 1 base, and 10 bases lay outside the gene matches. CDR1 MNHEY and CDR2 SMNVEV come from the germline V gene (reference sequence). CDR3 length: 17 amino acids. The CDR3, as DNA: TGTGCCAGCAGTTTATGGGGGCCCCCGGACAGGAACTATGGCTACACCTTC. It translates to CASSLWGPPDRNYGYTF.

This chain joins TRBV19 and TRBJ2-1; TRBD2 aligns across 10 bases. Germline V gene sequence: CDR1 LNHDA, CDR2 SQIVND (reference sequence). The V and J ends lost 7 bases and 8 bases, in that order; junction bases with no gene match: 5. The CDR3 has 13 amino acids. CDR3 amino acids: CASTSGGEDEQFF. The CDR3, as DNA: TGTGCCAGTACTAGCGGGGGCGAGGATGAGCAGTTCTTC.

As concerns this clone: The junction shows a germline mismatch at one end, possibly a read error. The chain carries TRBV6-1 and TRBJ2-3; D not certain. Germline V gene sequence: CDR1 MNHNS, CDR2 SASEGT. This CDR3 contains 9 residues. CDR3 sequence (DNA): TGTGCCAGCAGAGATACGCAGTATTTT. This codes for CASRDTQYF.

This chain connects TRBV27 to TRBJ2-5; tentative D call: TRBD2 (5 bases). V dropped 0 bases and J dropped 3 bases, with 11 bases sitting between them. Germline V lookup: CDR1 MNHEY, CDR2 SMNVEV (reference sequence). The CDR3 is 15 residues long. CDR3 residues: CASSLSAGIEETQYF. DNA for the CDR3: TGTGCCAGCAGTTTATCGGCCGGGATAGAAGAGACCCAGTACTTC.

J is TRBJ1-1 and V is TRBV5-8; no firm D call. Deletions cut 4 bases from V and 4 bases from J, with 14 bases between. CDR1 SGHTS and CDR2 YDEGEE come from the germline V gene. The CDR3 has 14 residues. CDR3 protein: CASSLVGRSTEAFF. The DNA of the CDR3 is TGTGCCAGCAGCCTGGTTGGGAGATCCACTGAAGCTTTCTTT.

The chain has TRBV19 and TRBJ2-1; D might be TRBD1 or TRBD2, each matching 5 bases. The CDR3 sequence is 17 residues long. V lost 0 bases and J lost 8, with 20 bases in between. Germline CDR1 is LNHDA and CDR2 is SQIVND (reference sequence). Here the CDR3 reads CASSIDQGTRSTHEQFF. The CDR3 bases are TGTGCCAGTAGTATAGATCAAGGGACGAGATCCACCCATGAGCAGTTCTTC.

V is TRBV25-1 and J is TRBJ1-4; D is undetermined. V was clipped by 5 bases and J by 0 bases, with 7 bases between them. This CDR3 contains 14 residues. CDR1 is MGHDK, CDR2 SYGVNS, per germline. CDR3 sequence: CASSQAPTNEKLFF. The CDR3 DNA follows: TGTGCCAGCAGTCAAGCGCCAACTAATGAAAAACTGTTTTTT. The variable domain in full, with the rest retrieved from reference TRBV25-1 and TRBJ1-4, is EADIYQTPRYLVIGTGKKITLECSQTMGHDKMYWYQQDPGMELHLIHYSYGVNSTEKGDLSSESTVSRIRTEHFPLTLESARPSHTSQYLCASSQAPTNEKLFFGSGTQLSVL.

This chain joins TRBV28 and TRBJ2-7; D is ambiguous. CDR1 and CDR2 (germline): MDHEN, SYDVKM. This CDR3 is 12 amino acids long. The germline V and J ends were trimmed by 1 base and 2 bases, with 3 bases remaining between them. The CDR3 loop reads CASSLLPYEQYF. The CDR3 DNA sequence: TGTGCCAGCAGTTTATTACCCTACGAGCAGTACTTC.

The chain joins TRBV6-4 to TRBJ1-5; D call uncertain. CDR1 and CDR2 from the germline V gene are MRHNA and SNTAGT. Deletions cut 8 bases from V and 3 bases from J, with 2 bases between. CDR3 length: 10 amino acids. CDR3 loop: CASSNQPQHF. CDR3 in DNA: TGTGCCAGCTCCAATCAGCCCCAGCATTTT.

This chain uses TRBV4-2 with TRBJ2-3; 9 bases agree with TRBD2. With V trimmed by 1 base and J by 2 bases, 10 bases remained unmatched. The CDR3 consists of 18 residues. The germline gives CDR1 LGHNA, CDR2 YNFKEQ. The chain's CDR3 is CASSQASPSGDHTDTQYF. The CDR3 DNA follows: TGTGCCAGCAGCCAAGCGTCACCTAGCGGGGACCACACAGATACGCAGTATTTT.

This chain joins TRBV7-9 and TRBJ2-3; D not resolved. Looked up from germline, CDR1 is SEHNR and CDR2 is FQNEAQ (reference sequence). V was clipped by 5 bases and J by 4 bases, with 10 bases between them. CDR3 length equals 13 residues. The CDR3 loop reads CASSPVWSDTQYF. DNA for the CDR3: TGTGCCAGCAGCCCCGTATGGTCAGATACGCAGTATTTT.

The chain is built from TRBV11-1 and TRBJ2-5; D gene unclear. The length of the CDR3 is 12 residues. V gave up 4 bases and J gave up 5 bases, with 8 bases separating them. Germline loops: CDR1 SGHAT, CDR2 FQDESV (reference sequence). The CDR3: CASSYNHETQYF. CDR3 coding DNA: TGTGCCAGCAGCTACAATCATGAGACCCAGTACTTC.

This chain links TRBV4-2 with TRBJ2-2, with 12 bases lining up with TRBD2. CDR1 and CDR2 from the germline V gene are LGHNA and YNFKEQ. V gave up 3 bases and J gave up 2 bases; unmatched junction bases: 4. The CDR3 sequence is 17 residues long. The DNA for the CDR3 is TGTGCCAGCAGCCACATACTAGCGGGAGGTAACACCGGGGAGCTGTTTTTT. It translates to CASSHILAGGNTGELFF.